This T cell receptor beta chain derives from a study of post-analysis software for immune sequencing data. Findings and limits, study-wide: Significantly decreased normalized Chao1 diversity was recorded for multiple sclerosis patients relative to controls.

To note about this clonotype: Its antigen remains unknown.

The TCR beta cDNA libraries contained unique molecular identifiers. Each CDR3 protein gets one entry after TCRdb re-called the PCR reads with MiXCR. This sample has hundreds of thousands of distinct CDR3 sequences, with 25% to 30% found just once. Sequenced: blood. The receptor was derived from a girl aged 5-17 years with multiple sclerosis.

CDR3 bases: TGCAGTGGCTCCAGCGGGAGGACTACCTACAATGAGCAGTTCTTC. Its protein is CSGSSGRTTYNEQFF. V usage is TRBV20-1 and J usage is TRBJ2-1; 9 bases match TRBD2. J was trimmed by 2 bases and V by 7 bases; bases with no gene match: 9. Germline V gene sequence: CDR1 DFQATT, CDR2 SNEGSKA (reference sequence). The CDR3 has 15 amino acids.